The 16 T cell receptor beta chains below all came from one sample that was sequenced in a study of cytomegalovirus exposure and HLA in healthy donors. The study ran its PCR with 60 Vbeta and 13 Jbeta primers. Only in-frame clones appear in the TCRdb table, and some are missing; sequencing was by immunoSEQ multiplex PCR. This sample's table reports approximately 110,000 clones. The material sequenced was PBMCs. These receptors were obtained from a man aged 40-49 years in good health and CMV-seronegative.

The chain combines TRBV5-1 with TRBJ2-3; weak D call: TRBD2 (7 bases). With 1 base removed from V and 0 bases from J, the gap between germline ends came to 18 bases. Germline V gives CDR1 SGHRS, CDR2 YFSETQ. The CDR3 consists of 18 residues. The CDR3 DNA sequence: TGCGCCAGCAGCTTGTGGGGGGGGACAACTACTAGCACAGATACGCAGTATTTT. Amino acid sequence: CASSLWGGTTTSTDTQYF.

The V gene is TRBV21-1, the J gene TRBJ1-1. TRBV21-1 is assigned pseudogene status. The CDR3 loop spans 15 amino acids. The CDR3: CASSYGFRGSTEAFF. The CDR3 nucleotides are TGTGCCAGCAGCTACGGATTCCGGGGGAGCACTGAAGCTTTCTTT.

The rearrangement uses TRBV7-8 and TRBJ1-1; 10 bases map to TRBD1. V was pared by 5 bases and J by 7 bases, with 7 bases of the junction left unmatched. The CDR3 is 14 amino acids. CDR1 and CDR2 from the germline V gene are SGHVS and FQNEAQ. The chain's CDR3 is CASSRTGGGDEAFF. CDR3 DNA sequence: TGTGCCAGCAGCCGGACAGGGGGAGGGGATGAAGCTTTCTTT.

The chain has TRBV7-3 and TRBJ2-1; D might be TRBD1 (6 bases). CDR1 is SGHTA and CDR2 is FQGTGA in the germline V gene. V dropped 1 base and J dropped 0 bases, with 7 bases sitting between them. This CDR3 is built from 15 residues. The CDR3 nucleotides are TGTGCCAGCAGCTTAAGAGGGGGCTCCTACAATGAGCAGTTCTTC. Protein product: CASSLRGGSYNEQFF. The full variable domain, rest sourced from reference TRBV7-3 and TRBJ2-1, is GAGVSQTPSNKVTEKGKYVELRCDPISGHTALYWYRQSLGQGPEFLIYFQGTGAADDSGLPNDRFFAVRPEGSVSTLKIQRTERGDSAVYLCASSLRGGSYNEQFFGPGTRLTVL.

The rearrangement joins TRBV5-4 to TRBJ2-7; no reliable D call. The CDR3 spans 13 residues. V lost 0 bases to trimming and J lost 3 bases, with 7 bases between them. Germline V gives CDR1 SGHNT, CDR2 YYREEE (reference sequence). The chain's CDR3 is CASSLGPGYEQYF. The DNA of the CDR3 is TGTGCCAGCAGCTTGGGTCCAGGCTACGAGCAGTACTTC. The full variable domain, with the rest looked up from reference TRBV5-4 and TRBJ2-7, is ETGVTQSPTHLIKTRGQQVTLRCSSQSGHNTVSWYQQALGQGPQFIFQYYREEENGRGNFPPRFSGLQFPNYSSELNVNALELDDSALYLCASSLGPGYEQYFGPGTRLTVT.

The chain employs TRBV10-3 and TRBJ1-1, with D possibly being TRBD1 (6 bases). The CDR3 is made up of 13 amino acids. V lost 2 bases, J lost 4 bases, and 8 bases lay in between. Germline CDR1 reads ENHRY; CDR2 reads SYGVKD. The CDR3 region is CAISERGGTEAFF. CDR3 DNA sequence: TGTGCCATCAGTGAGAGGGGGGGCACTGAAGCTTTCTTT.

This chain uses TRBV5-6 with TRBJ1-3, with unresolved D. V lost 4 bases and J 0 bases, leaving 5 bases between the germline ends. The length of the CDR3 is 13 residues. Germline V gene data show CDR1 as SGHDT and CDR2 as YYEEEE. The CDR3 DNA is TGTGCCAGCAGCACGGTCTCTGGAAACACCATATATTTT. This sequence encodes CASSTVSGNTIYF.

In regard to this clone: A read error may account for a junction end that differs from germline. V is TRBV7-9 and J is TRBJ1-1; a possible D gene is TRBD1 (5 bases). Germline V gene data show CDR1 as SEHNR and CDR2 as FQNEAQ (reference sequence). The CDR3 has 14 amino acids. The CDR3 is CAGSLAGGGTEAFF. For the CDR3, the DNA is TGTGCCGGCAGCTTAGCGGGCGGGGGAACTGAAGCTTTCTTT.

This chain links TRBV21-1 with TRBJ2-2; the table's TRBD1 call for D was not verified on the DNA. TRBV21-1 is tagged as a pseudogene. The CDR3 extends over 15 amino acids. This CDR3 is CASSKAGADTGELFF. The CDR3 nucleotides read TGTGCCAGCAGCAAAGCTGGGGCGGACACCGGGGAGCTGTTTTTT.

To note about this clone: This specimen includes other DNA sequences encoding the same CDR3. The V gene is TRBV5-4, the J gene TRBJ2-7; 12 bases agree with TRBD1. CDR1 SGHNT and CDR2 YYREEE come from the germline V gene (reference sequence). V was clipped by 2 bases and J by 9 bases; unmatched bases: 12. The CDR3 spans 16 residues. The CDR3 here is CASSLEPGQGALRQYF. Here the CDR3 DNA reads TGTGCCAGCAGCTTAGAGCCGGGACAGGGGGCTCTAAGGCAGTACTTC. The full variable domain, with the rest looked up from reference TRBV5-4 and TRBJ2-7, is ETGVTQSPTHLIKTRGQQVTLRCSSQSGHNTVSWYQQALGQGPQFIFQYYREEENGRGNFPPRFSGLQFPNYSSELNVNALELDDSALYLCASSLEPGQGALRQYFGPGTRLTVT.

The chain links TRBV27 to TRBJ1-6; D is perhaps TRBD1 (5 bases). V was shortened by 2 bases and J by 5 bases, with 22 bases between the two germline ends. The CDR3 runs to 19 residues. Germline loops: CDR1 MNHEY, CDR2 SMNVEV (reference sequence). Here the CDR3 DNA reads TGTGCCAGCAGTTTAGAGGCAGGGAGGTGGGCCGTAAATAATTCACCCCTCCACTTT. This translates into CASSLEAGRWAVNNSPLHF.

The chain has TRBV6-5 and TRBJ1-2; TRBD1 might be the D (6 bases). CDR1 and CDR2 (germline): MNHEY, SVGAGI. V lost 10 bases to trimming and J lost 4 bases, with 16 bases between them. CDR3 length equals 13 residues. The CDR3 coding sequence is TGTGCCACCCGGGCCCAGGGGCCCTATGGCTACACCTTC. Translation gives CATRAQGPYGYTF.

The chain carries TRBV7-9 and TRBJ2-3, with D uncertain. Trimming took 2 bases from V and 6 from J, leaving 9 bases between them. Germline lookup yields CDR1 SEHNR and CDR2 FQNEAQ (reference sequence). The CDR3 covers 13 residues. The CDR3 region is CASSLSVLDTQYF. The CDR3 DNA reads as TGTGCCAGCAGCTTATCCGTCCTTGATACGCAGTATTTT. The full variable domain, in which reference TRBV7-9 and TRBJ2-3 provide the parts outside the CDR3, is DTGVSQNPRHKITKRGQNVTFRCDPISEHNRLYWYRQTLGQGPEFLTYFQNEAQLEKSRLLSDRFSAERPKGSFSTLEIQRTEQGDSAMYLCASSLSVLDTQYFGPGTRLTVL.

This chain joins TRBV7-9 and TRBJ2-7; D is possibly TRBD2 (5 bases). CDR1 is SEHNR and CDR2 is FQNEAQ in the germline V gene (reference sequence). The CDR3 contains 11 residues. V lost 8 bases and J 7 bases, leaving 12 bases between the germline ends. The CDR3: CASGLLLEQYF. The CDR3, as DNA: TGTGCCAGCGGACTCCTTTTGGAGCAGTACTTC.

The chain employs TRBV5-1 and TRBJ1-3; 7 nucleotides line up with TRBD1. CDR3 length: 16 residues. Germline trimming cut 3 bases from V and 0 bases from J; bases unmatched to any gene: 6. CDR1 is SGHRS, CDR2 YFSETQ, per germline. CDR3 residues: CASSSQGELSGNTIYF. The CDR3 DNA follows: TGCGCCAGCAGCTCTCAGGGGGAACTCTCTGGAAACACCATATATTTT.

This rearrangement joins TRBV7-2 to TRBJ2-1, with 7 positions matching TRBD2. The CDR3 is made up of 17 amino acids. V dropped 5 bases and J dropped 1; count of bases not matched to a gene: 11. Germline lookup yields CDR1 SGHTA and CDR2 FQGNSA. The CDR3 DNA reads as TGTGCCAGCAGCAAAAGGCGGGCGGGAGTATCCTACAATGAGCAGTTCTTC. Its translation is CASSKRRAGVSYNEQFF.